The 14 T cell receptor beta chains below were found in one sample sequenced in a study of T cell responses to AZD1222 COVID-19 vaccine. The method was immunoSEQ multiplex PCR; TCRdb's version includes in-frame clones alone and lacks a portion of them. The sample records roughly 120,000 clones, 85% to 95% being singletons. This material consisted of peripheral blood, taken 28 days after the second AZD1222 dose. These receptor sequences come from an adult who received the AZD1222 COVID-19 vaccine.

The chain links TRBV9 to TRBJ2-3; 9 bases are shared with TRBD2. The CDR3 totals 19 residues. Germline values: CDR1 SGDLS, CDR2 YYNGEE. V lost 0 bases and J lost 1; bases outside the gene matches: 12. CDR3 region: CASSVVGFGLAGRTDTQYF. CDR3 nucleotide sequence: TGTGCCAGCAGCGTAGTAGGGTTCGGTCTAGCGGGGCGCACAGATACGCAGTATTTT.

The chain joins TRBV7-9 to TRBJ1-1; TRBD1 agrees at 8 bases. With 4 bases clipped from V and 0 bases from J, the junction kept 13 bases outside the gene matches. This CDR3 contains 18 residues. CDR1 and CDR2 from the germline V gene are SEHNR and FQNEAQ (reference sequence). CDR3 sequence: CASSSSLLTGGVNTEAFF. The CDR3 DNA follows: TGTGCCAGCAGCTCGAGCCTTCTCACAGGGGGAGTGAACACTGAAGCTTTCTTT.

The CDR3 bases are TGTGCCAGCACCTACATAAGGGACAGGGCCTACGAGCAGTACTTC. Amino acid sequence: CASTYIRDRAYEQYF. The chain carries TRBV6-5 and TRBJ2-7; 9 nucleotides line up with TRBD1. Per germline, CDR1 MNHEY and CDR2 SVGAGI. The V segment lost 7 bases and the J segment 2 bases; nucleotides outside the gene matches: 9. This CDR3 contains 15 residues.

The rearrangement links TRBV16 to TRBJ2-1, with TRBD2 matching 11 bases. Germline CDR1 and CDR2: KGHSY and FQNENV. Germline trimming cut 2 bases from V and 3 bases from J; bases unmatched to any gene: 18. This CDR3 has 21 amino acids. This CDR3 is CASSQRDWTSGWAVIYNEQFF. The CDR3 nucleotides read TGTGCCAGCAGCCAAAGAGATTGGACTAGCGGGTGGGCCGTTATCTACAATGAGCAGTTCTTC.

V is TRBV5-1 and J is TRBJ1-2; no clear D gene. Germline CDR1 reads SGHRS; CDR2 reads YFSETQ. There are 15 residues in the CDR3. V was trimmed by 0 bases and J by 0 bases, leaving 9 bases between them. The CDR3 region is CASSLVPGTNYGYTF. The DNA for the CDR3 is TGCGCCAGCAGCTTGGTGCCGGGTACTAACTATGGCTACACCTTC.

V usage is TRBV6-4 and J usage is TRBJ1-1; TRBD1 aligns across 8 bases. The CDR3 extends over 13 amino acids. The ends lost 0 bases at V and 11 bases at J; junction bases unmatched: 5. Germline V gene lookup returns CDR1 MRHNA and CDR2 SNTAGT. The CDR3 DNA reads TGTGCCAGCAGTGACTCCGGGACAGGTTTGGCTTTCTTT. It is translated as CASSDSGTGLAFF.

The gene calls are TRBV6-5 and TRBJ2-1; TRBD2 is a possible D gene (6 bases). The CDR3 sequence is 15 residues long. Germline CDR1 is MNHEY and CDR2 is SVGAGI. V lost 5 bases and J 6 bases, leaving 17 bases between the germline ends. Here the CDR3 reads CASSPHSGIINEQFF. CDR3 bases: TGTGCCAGCAGTCCCCATAGCGGAATAATCAATGAGCAGTTCTTC.

This chain connects TRBV6-5 to TRBJ2-7, with 8 bases fitting TRBD1. The CDR3 has 13 residues. V was pared by 4 bases and J by 6 bases, with 5 bases of the junction left unmatched. Per germline, CDR1 MNHEY and CDR2 SVGAGI. The CDR3 DNA follows: TGTGCCAGCAGTTCCCCCGGGACAGGCGAGCAGTACTTC. Protein: CASSSPGTGEQYF.

The rearrangement links TRBV16 to TRBJ2-7; 12 bases line up with TRBD2. The ends lost 2 bases at V and 0 bases at J; junction bases unmatched: 11. This CDR3 region has 19 residues. Looked up from germline, CDR1 is KGHSY and CDR2 is FQNENV. CDR3 loop: CASSQRRPGLAGFSYEQYF. As DNA, the CDR3 is TGTGCCAGCAGCCAACGTCGTCCGGGACTAGCGGGCTTCTCCTACGAGCAGTACTTC.

This sequence joins TRBV9 and TRBJ2-3; D not certain. Trimming pared 3 bases from V and 4 bases from J, leaving 6 bases between. The CDR3 totals 12 residues. Germline CDR1 and CDR2: SGDLS and YYNGEE. DNA for the CDR3: TGTGCCAGCAGCGATGGCCCAGATACGCAGTATTTT. Translating it yields CASSDGPDTQYF.

The rearrangement uses TRBV2 and TRBJ1-4; tentatively, D is TRBD1 (6 bases). The germline gives CDR1 SNHLY, CDR2 FYNNEI. The CDR3 is 15 residues long. Trimming removed 1 base at V and 5 bases at J, with 11 bases between. In nucleotides, the CDR3 is TGTGCCAGCAGTGAAGGGCGTCAGGGGAATGAAAAACTGTTTTTT. Its protein is CASSEGRQGNEKLFF.

The rearrangement uses TRBV4-3 and TRBJ2-7, with a possible D match to TRBD2 (6 bases). The V and J ends lost 5 bases and 4 bases respectively, with 18 bases between them. The CDR3 extends over 15 amino acids. CDR1 is LGHNA and CDR2 is YSLEER in the germline V gene. The CDR3 bases are TGCGCCAGCAGCGACGTAGCCACTAGCTCTTACGAGCAGTACTTC. It is translated as CASSDVATSSYEQYF.

V is TRBV5-1 and J is TRBJ1-1; 7 bases match TRBD1. CDR3 length: 15 residues. The V gene end was trimmed by 0 bases and the J gene end by 0 bases; junction bases not matched to a gene: 2. Germline lookup yields CDR1 SGHRS and CDR2 YFSETQ. This chain's CDR3 is CASSLEDRLNTEAFF. The CDR3 DNA is TGCGCCAGCAGCTTGGAGGACAGGTTGAACACTGAAGCTTTCTTT.

V and J are TRBV4-2 and TRBJ1-2, with TRBD1 matching 8 bases. The trim removed 1 base at V and 4 bases at J, leaving 5 bases unmatched. The length of the CDR3 is 15 residues. In germline, CDR1 is LGHNA, CDR2 YNFKEQ. The CDR3 DNA reads as TGTGCCAGCAGCCAAGGGGGACAGGCCACCTATGGCTACACCTTC. Its translation is CASSQGGQATYGYTF.